This T cell receptor (beta chain) was profiled in a study of T cell repertoires in cytomegalovirus infection. Study-level background: CMV epitopes in the study were HLA-C-restricted (recently identified) and HLA-B-restricted (well studied). A matching HLA type, together with CMV infection, was signaled by public TCR beta signatures.

V was pared by 0 bases and J by 0 bases, with 27 bases between. This CDR3 spans 23 amino acids. In germline, CDR1 is SGHTA, CDR2 FQGNSA. TCRdb independently ran MiXCR on the reads; one entry per CDR3 protein. The table has some 500,000 distinct CDR3 sequences, around 40% seen once. This clonotype was seen a few times. What it recognizes is unknown. Sequenced here: cultured PBMCs, sampled from culture after CMV antigen stimulation. V is TRBV7-2 and J is TRBJ1-6, with a possible D match to TRBD1 (5 bases). The receptor was isolated from a human donor in good health (CMV status not recorded). Some clones in this sample may be carry-over from other donors' samples. The CDR3 DNA is TGTGCCAGCAGCTTAGCGAACCTCGGCAGGACAAATATCAATCCCTCCTATAATTCACCCCTCCACTTT. This gives the protein CASSLANLGRTNINPSYNSPLHF. The full variable domain, with the rest looked up from reference TRBV7-2 and TRBJ1-6, is GAGVSQSPSNKVTEKGKDVELRCDPISGHTALYWYRQSLGQGLEFLIYFQGNSAPDKSGLPSDRFSAERTGGSVSTLTIQRTQQEDSAVYLCASSLANLGRTNINPSYNSPLHFGNGTRLTVT.